One sample yielded the 22 T cell receptor beta chains listed below, sequenced in a study of blood T cell repertoires in COVID-19. Profiled with immunoSEQ multiplex PCR; TCRdb holds only in-frame clones, not every one. The sample includes 150,000 to 200,000 clones, almost 80% of them seen just once. Sequencing was done on a sample of peripheral blood. These receptors were obtained from a man in his 60s with active or convalescent COVID-19.

The chain carries TRBV9 and TRBJ2-7; 7 positions agree with TRBD2. The CDR3 spans 13 residues. Germline V CDR1 and CDR2: SGDLS, YYNGEE. The V and J ends lost 3 bases and 6 bases, in that order; junction bases with no gene match: 6. DNA of the CDR3: TGTGCCAGCAGCGCGGGACTACCCACCGAGCAGTACTTC. This translates into CASSAGLPTEQYF.

The rearrangement joins TRBV14 to TRBJ1-2; D might be TRBD1 (6 bases). Germline V gene sequence: CDR1 SGHDN, CDR2 FVKESK. Deletions cut 1 base from V and 8 bases from J, with 17 bases between. This CDR3 contains 15 residues. CDR3 sequence (DNA): TGTGCCAGCAGCCAAGTACAGGGAAGTCATGAAGGCTACACCTTC. Residues: CASSQVQGSHEGYTF.

This rearrangement joins TRBV4-3 to TRBJ2-5; possibly TRBD1 for D (5 bases). The germline V and J ends were trimmed by 0 bases and 5 bases, with 16 bases remaining between them. The germline V gene has CDR1 LGHNA and CDR2 YSLEER. The CDR3 has 16 amino acids. CDR3 DNA: TGCGCCAGCAGCCAAGATCTGGGTAGGGGAAGCGAGACCCAGTACTTC. Translation: CASSQDLGRGSETQYF.

The V call is TRBV5-1, the J call TRBJ1-4, with D possibly TRBD1 on 5 matching bases. Trimming left V 4 bases short and J 5 bases short, with 18 bases between. CDR1 is SGHRS, CDR2 YFSETQ, per germline. This CDR3 spans 16 amino acids. The CDR3 nucleotides are TGCGCCAGCAGCCCCCGGGCGGGGGTCGGAAATGAAAAACTGTTTTTT. Its translation is CASSPRAGVGNEKLFF.

This rearrangement joins TRBV27 to TRBJ2-1; TRBD2 is a possible D gene (5 bases). Looked up from germline, CDR1 is MNHEY and CDR2 is SMNVEV (reference sequence). Trimming pared 4 bases from V and 3 bases from J, leaving 10 bases between. This CDR3 has 14 residues. The CDR3 loop reads CASSYGRDYNEQFF. The CDR3 DNA reads as TGTGCCAGCAGTTATGGACGGGACTACAATGAGCAGTTCTTC.

This clone was seen only once. The rearrangement links TRBV28 to TRBJ2-2; 15 nucleotides agree with TRBD2. The CDR3 is 18 amino acids. Germline V gene sequence: CDR1 MDHEN, CDR2 SYDVKM. With 5 bases clipped from V and 6 bases from J, the junction kept 10 bases outside the gene matches. The CDR3 spells CASSPRTSGRAKAGELFF. DNA of the CDR3: TGTGCCAGCAGTCCCCGGACTAGCGGGAGGGCCAAGGCCGGGGAGCTGTTTTTT.

The V gene is TRBV5-1, the J gene TRBJ2-1, with 7 bases that match TRBD2. The CDR3 loop spans 15 amino acids. CDR1 and CDR2 (germline): SGHRS, YFSETQ. Unmatched junction bases numbered 14, after V lost 4 bases and J lost 10 bases. CDR3 protein: CASSAGRTWGGEQFF. The CDR3 nucleotides are TGCGCCAGCAGCGCCGGACGGACGTGGGGGGGAGAGCAGTTCTTC.

Here the CDR3 reads CASSLESYSFDEQYF. In DNA, the CDR3 is TGTGCCAGCAGCTTGGAAAGCTACAGTTTTGACGAGCAGTACTTC. This chain joins TRBV7-8 and TRBJ2-7; D ambiguous. Trimming took off 3 bases at V and 5 bases at J, with 17 bases between the two ends. CDR1 is SGHVS and CDR2 is FQNEAQ in the germline V gene. This CDR3 has 15 amino acids.

This clone was detected only once. The CDR3 DNA follows: TGTGCCAGTTTACTAGCGGATAATTCACCCCTCCACTTT. This sequence encodes CASLLADNSPLHF. This sequence joins TRBV6-5 and TRBJ1-6; D unresolved. CDR1 is MNHEY, CDR2 SVGAGI, per germline. The V and J ends lost 9 bases and 5 bases respectively, with 11 bases between them. This CDR3 comprises 13 residues.

The chain is built from TRBV18 and TRBJ2-2; D is uncertain. The V end lost 1 base, the J end lost 1 base, and 4 bases lay between the germline ends. Germline CDR1 KGHSH, CDR2 LQKENI. The CDR3 is 14 amino acids. The CDR3 spells CASSPRVNTGELFF. DNA for the CDR3: TGTGCCAGCTCACCACGCGTGAACACCGGGGAGCTGTTTTTT.

This chain connects TRBV7-9 to TRBJ2-2; D might be TRBD2 (6 bases). The ends were cut back, 4 bases at V and 5 bases at J, with 17 bases in the middle. CDR1 is SEHNR and CDR2 is FQNEAQ in the germline V gene (reference sequence). The CDR3 runs to 16 residues. The CDR3 region is CASSSSPTEGTGELFF. For the CDR3, the DNA is TGTGCCAGCAGCTCGTCCCCCACGGAGGGGACCGGGGAGCTGTTTTTT.

CDR3 nucleotides: TGTGCCAGCGGGGAGGGACAGGGGTATGCAGATACGCAGTATTTT. It codes for CASGEGQGYADTQYF. The J gene is TRBJ2-3, the V gene TRBV2; 10 bases agree with TRBD1. Germline V gene sequence: CDR1 SNHLY, CDR2 FYNNEI. The CDR3 loop spans 15 amino acids. V was clipped by 8 bases and J by 4 bases; unmatched bases: 9. The full variable domain, its missing parts supplied by reference TRBV2 and TRBJ2-3, is EPEVTQTPSHQVTQMGQEVILRCVPISNHLYFYWYRQILGQKVEFLVSFYNNEISEKSEIFDDQFSVERPDGSNFTLKIRSTKLEDSAMYFCASGEGQGYADTQYFGPGTRLTVL.

This chain uses TRBV6-1 with TRBJ2-3, with TRBD2 matching over 10 bases. This CDR3 comprises 15 residues. Per the germline V gene, CDR1 is MNHNS and CDR2 is SASEGT. Losses at the gene ends were 2 bases for V and 6 bases for J; bases not matched to a gene: 5. CDR3 in amino acids: CASSETPGLADTQYF. CDR3 nucleotides: TGTGCCAGCAGTGAAACTCCGGGACTAGCGGATACGCAGTATTTT.

This chain connects TRBV5-4 to TRBJ1-1; D remains unclear. The germline V and J ends were trimmed by 0 bases and 4 bases, with 4 bases remaining between them. The CDR3 consists of 12 residues. Germline V gene data show CDR1 as SGHNT and CDR2 as YYREEE (reference sequence). The CDR3 nucleotides read TGTGCCAGCAGCTTGGCCTTCACTGAAGCTTTCTTT. Its translation: CASSLAFTEAFF. The full variable domain, completed using reference TRBV5-4 and TRBJ1-1, is ETGVTQSPTHLIKTRGQQVTLRCSSQSGHNTVSWYQQALGQGPQFIFQYYREEENGRGNFPPRFSGLQFPNYSSELNVNALELDDSALYLCASSLAFTEAFFGQGTRLTVV.

The V gene is TRBV3-1 (or the pseudogene TRBV3-2), the J gene TRBJ1-1; no firm D call. CDR1 is LGHDT and CDR2 is YNNKEL in the germline V gene (reference sequence). The CDR3 loop spans 14 amino acids. Between the trimmed V and J ends, which lost 4 bases and 1 base, there was a span of 10 bases. CDR3 nucleotides: TGTGCCAGCAGCCCCCAGAATCAGAACACTGAAGCTTTCTTT. Translated, it gives CASSPQNQNTEAFF.

There are a few counts of this clone. CDR3 DNA: TGTGCCAGCACCCCGGGACACTCAATCTATGGCTACACCTTC. Translating gives CASTPGHSIYGYTF. V usage is TRBV6-2 or TRBV6-3 and J usage is TRBJ1-2, with a tentative D call TRBD1 (6 bases). CDR3 length: 14 amino acids. Germline-derived CDR1 and CDR2 are MNHEY and SVGEGT. V gave up 7 bases and J gave up 4 bases, with 16 bases separating them.

The chain links TRBV7-8 to TRBJ2-2; D remains ambiguous. V shed 5 bases and J shed 6 bases, with 16 bases lying between them. The CDR3 contains 15 residues. CDR1 is SGHVS, CDR2 FQNEAQ, per germline. The CDR3 loop is CASSQSNDKAGELFF. The CDR3 coding sequence is TGTGCCAGCAGCCAATCTAACGACAAAGCCGGGGAGCTGTTTTTT. The complete variable domain, with remaining parts taken from reference TRBV7-8 and TRBJ2-2, reads GAGVSQSPRYKVAKRGQDVALRCDPISGHVSLFWYQQALGQGPEFLTYFQNEAQLDKSGLPSDRFFAERPEGSVSTLKIQRTQQEDSAVYLCASSQSNDKAGELFFGEGSRLTVL.

The chain is built from TRBV12-3 or TRBV12-4 and TRBJ2-7; unclear D gene. Trimming took off 7 bases at V and 3 bases at J, with 10 bases between the two ends. The CDR3 is 12 residues long. CDR3 DNA: TGTGCCAGCAAGAAAACATTCTACGAGCAGTACTTC. Its translation: CASKKTFYEQYF.

The chain combines TRBV2 with TRBJ2-3, with D possibly TRBD2 on 7 matching bases. This CDR3 spans 17 amino acids. The V end lost 3 bases, the J end lost 5 bases, and 21 bases lay between the germline ends. Germline lookup yields CDR1 SNHLY and CDR2 FYNNEI. The CDR3: CASSDLGPGAGEDTQYF. The CDR3 DNA is TGTGCCAGCAGTGACCTGGGCCCGGGGGCGGGAGAAGATACGCAGTATTTT.

This chain links TRBV18 with TRBJ1-2; D gene unclear. V lost 3 bases and J lost 4, with 21 bases in between. Germline V gives CDR1 KGHSH, CDR2 LQKENI. The CDR3 sequence is 17 residues long. The CDR3, as DNA: TGTGCCAGCTCACCCTTAGCGGGAGAAGACACCTCCTATGGCTACACCTTC. Translated: CASSPLAGEDTSYGYTF.

V gene TRBV28 combines with J gene TRBJ2-1, with 7 bases fitting TRBD1. Per the germline V gene, CDR1 is MDHEN and CDR2 is SYDVKM. The CDR3 spans 13 residues. Trimming removed 8 bases from V and 7 bases from J; junction bases left unmatched: 8. The CDR3 nucleotides read TGTGCCAGCCATACTTACAGGGGAAATGAGCAGTTCTTC. Protein product: CASHTYRGNEQFF.

The V call is TRBV3-1 (or the pseudogene TRBV3-2), the J call TRBJ1-2; D perhaps matches TRBD1 (6 bases). This CDR3 region has 14 residues. CDR1 is LGHDT, CDR2 YNNKEL, per germline (reference sequence). V was pared by 2 bases and J by 2 bases, with 9 bases between. CDR3 sequence reads: CASSQRGGNYGYTF. The CDR3 nucleotides read TGTGCCAGCAGCCAAAGGGGGGGGAACTATGGCTACACCTTC.